This passage covers 14 T cell receptor beta chains from one sample sequenced in a study of blood T cell repertoires in COVID-19. Generated by immunoSEQ multiplex PCR, the TCRdb table keeps only in-frame clones and is missing some. Here the sample spans 350,000 to 550,000 clones, around 91% being singletons. Source material: PBMCs or T cells enriched from blood (not recorded which). These receptors all stem from a man younger than 40 who had recovered from COVID-19.

The chain carries TRBV5-1 and TRBJ2-1; possibly TRBD1 for D (6 bases). The V and J ends lost 7 bases and 5 bases respectively, with 19 bases between them. The CDR3 spans 15 residues. Germline assignment: CDR1 SGHRS and CDR2 YFSETQ. This CDR3 reads CASYVEPGDNNEQFF. The CDR3 DNA reads as TGCGCCAGCTATGTGGAGCCAGGGGATAACAATGAGCAGTTCTTC.

The J gene is TRBJ1-1, the V gene TRBV7-9; D gene uncertain. Trimming removed 4 bases at V and 4 bases at J, with 13 bases between. This CDR3 region has 14 residues. Germline V gene lookup returns CDR1 SEHNR and CDR2 FQNEAQ (reference sequence). CDR3 DNA sequence: TGTGCCAGCAGCTCTTCTAGGGCGGGCACTGAAGCTTTCTTT. Its protein product is CASSSSRAGTEAFF.

This chain uses TRBV30 with TRBJ1-5; TRBD1 matches at 8 bases. Trimming at V came to 1 base and at J to 3 bases, leaving 5 bases not matched to a gene. The CDR3 runs to 15 residues. Per germline, CDR1 GTSNPN and CDR2 SVGIG (reference sequence). CDR3 nucleotides: TGTGCCTGGAGTGGCAGGGGGCTGTACAATCAGCCCCAGCATTTT. Translation gives CAWSGRGLYNQPQHF.

The chain carries TRBV9 and TRBJ1-1; perhaps TRBD1 as D (6 bases). This CDR3 comprises 16 residues. Trimming pared 0 bases from V and 5 bases from J, leaving 17 bases between. Germline CDR1 is SGDLS and CDR2 is YYNGEE. The CDR3 is CASSVGGRPGKTEAFF. Written as DNA, the CDR3 is TGTGCCAGCAGCGTAGGGGGGCGGCCAGGGAAAACTGAAGCTTTCTTT.

The V gene is TRBV10-3, the J gene TRBJ1-2; TRBD1 might be the D (6 bases). The germline V and J ends were trimmed by 7 bases and 7 bases, with 16 bases remaining between them. The CDR3 spans 13 residues. Germline values: CDR1 ENHRY, CDR2 SYGVKD. CDR3 coding DNA: TGTGCCATCACCGGGGCAGGGGCAGTTGGCTACACCTTC. Residues: CAITGAGAVGYTF.

The rearrangement links TRBV20-1 to TRBJ1-1; D not resolved. Germline CDR1 reads DFQATT; CDR2 reads SNEGSKA (reference sequence). This CDR3 has 11 residues. V was cut by 4 bases and J by 1 base, with 4 bases left in between. The CDR3 sequence is CSANRNTEAFF. DNA of the CDR3: TGCAGTGCTAACAGGAACACTGAAGCTTTCTTT.

This chain uses TRBV4-1 with TRBJ2-7, with D perhaps matching TRBD1 (6 bases). The germline V gene encodes CDR1 MGHRA and CDR2 YSYEKL. V was cut by 2 bases and J by 2 bases, with 13 bases left in between. This CDR3 contains 15 residues. In nucleotides, the CDR3 is TGCGCCAGCAGCCAACTCCGGGACACAACCTACGAGCAGTACTTC. Amino acids: CASSQLRDTTYEQYF.

The rearrangement joins TRBV11-1 to TRBJ1-6; D unresolved. This CDR3 comprises 13 residues. V dropped 3 bases and J dropped 7 bases, with 7 bases sitting between them. The V gene's germline CDR1 is SGHAT and CDR2 FQDESV (reference sequence). CDR3 sequence reads: CASSFQQNSPLHF. As DNA, the CDR3 is TGTGCCAGCAGCTTCCAACAGAATTCACCCCTCCACTTT.

This sequence joins TRBV18 and TRBJ1-6; TRBD1 matches at 9 bases. Germline CDR1 reads KGHSH; CDR2 reads LQKENI. J was trimmed by 10 bases and V by 5 bases; bases with no gene match: 12. The CDR3 is 16 amino acids. In DNA, the CDR3 is TGTGCCAGCTCAGGACCGGGACAGGGTCCGGAGTCACCCCTCCACTTT. Amino acids: CASSGPGQGPESPLHF.

The gene calls are TRBV6-5 and TRBJ1-5; the match to TRBD1 covers 8 bases. The CDR3 runs to 15 residues. Germline values: CDR1 MNHEY, CDR2 SVGAGI. The ends lost 5 bases at V and 6 bases at J; junction bases unmatched: 9. The CDR3 region has the DNA TGTGCCAGCAGTCCGACAGGGGAATTTAGTCAGCCCCAGCATTTT. As protein: CASSPTGEFSQPQHF.

V is TRBV3-1 (or the pseudogene TRBV3-2) and J is TRBJ1-1; possible D gene TRBD1, 6 bases. Germline V lookup: CDR1 LGHDT, CDR2 YNNKEL (reference sequence). Trimming stripped 4 bases from V and 10 bases from J, with 13 bases between. This CDR3 is built from 12 residues. The CDR3 DNA is TGTGCCAGCAGCCCCCGGGGGGCCAGAGCTTTCTTT. Its protein product is CASSPRGARAFF.

The chain uses TRBV29-1 and TRBJ2-7; 11 nucleotides line up with TRBD2. CDR1 and CDR2 from the germline V gene are SQVTM and ANQGSEA. The CDR3 runs 15 residues. The V and J ends lost 0 bases and 4 bases, in that order; junction bases with no gene match: 5. The CDR3 protein is CSVEEEGTSGYEQYF. The CDR3, as DNA: TGCAGCGTTGAAGAAGAGGGGACTAGCGGTTACGAGCAGTACTTC.

The chain joins TRBV27 to TRBJ1-6; D remains unclear. V was trimmed by 3 bases and J by 0 bases, leaving 15 bases between them. This CDR3 has 18 residues. CDR1 is MNHEY and CDR2 is SMNVEV in the germline V gene (reference sequence). The CDR3 here is CASSFLRPLSSYNSPLHF. The CDR3 nucleotides read TGTGCCAGCAGTTTCCTCCGTCCTCTGAGCTCCTATAATTCACCCCTCCACTTT.

V gene TRBV2 combines with J gene TRBJ2-7, with D possibly matching TRBD2 (5 bases). The V gene's germline CDR1 is SNHLY and CDR2 FYNNEI. This CDR3 has 15 amino acids. Trimming cost V 3 bases and J 6 bases, with 18 bases left between them. The CDR3 sequence: CASSDWRRSGPEQYF. The DNA of the CDR3 is TGTGCCAGCAGTGATTGGAGGCGGTCGGGTCCCGAGCAGTACTTC. The variable domain in full, with the rest retrieved from reference TRBV2 and TRBJ2-7, is EPEVTQTPSHQVTQMGQEVILRCVPISNHLYFYWYRQILGQKVEFLVSFYNNEISEKSEIFDDQFSVERPDGSNFTLKIRSTKLEDSAMYFCASSDWRRSGPEQYFGPGTRLTVT.